This TCR beta chain is from a study of vaccination effects on CD4 cells after COVID-19. Comments on this clone: No antigen is known for it.

Culture lasted roughly 9 days before CD4+ T cell isolation. Two doses of BNT162b2 or mRNA-1273 vaccine were administered to participants. Some clones are missing from TCRdb's copy, which holds only in-frame ones; the method was immunoSEQ multiplex PCR. The data show tens of thousands of clones, with around 74% seen just once and over 2% held by the top ten. V lost 7 bases and J lost 5; bases outside the gene matches: 10. The CDR3 sequence is 16 residues long. CDR1 and CDR2 from the germline V gene are LNHDA and SQIVND (reference sequence). This chain uses TRBV19 with TRBJ2-3; 12 bases match TRBD2. This TCR was recovered from a human donor who received a COVID-19 vaccine. The sequencing used CD4+ T cells from PBMCs cultured without peptide, collected after COVID-19 vaccination. The CDR3, as DNA: TGTGCCAGTACCCCCCGACTAGCGGGGGAGGAAGATACGCAGTATTTT. It yields the protein CASTPRLAGEEDTQYF.